Below, 7 T cell receptor beta chains from the same sample are listed, as sequenced in a study of T cell responses to AZD1222 COVID-19 vaccine. Produced via immunoSEQ multiplex PCR; TCRdb's table is partial and in-frame only. Found here are 150,000 to 200,000 clones, roughly nine tenths of them singletons; the top ten hold approximately 2.9%. This specimen was peripheral blood, taken on day 0 of AZD1222 vaccination. The receptors stem from an adult in good health.

In DNA, the CDR3 is TGTGCCAGTACAGCCGGGACAGTCTCCTACGAGCAGTACTTC. This sequence encodes CASTAGTVSYEQYF. The rearrangement uses TRBV19 and TRBJ2-7, with 7 bases aligning to TRBD1. V was clipped by 7 bases and J by 0 bases; unmatched bases: 6. The CDR3 covers 14 residues. The V gene's germline CDR1 is LNHDA and CDR2 SQIVND (reference sequence).

The chain carries TRBV7-8 and TRBJ2-7, with a tentative D call TRBD2 (5 bases). Germline V gene lookup returns CDR1 SGHVS and CDR2 FQNEAQ. V lost 5 bases and J 0 bases, leaving 11 bases between the germline ends. The CDR3 runs 14 residues. The DNA of the CDR3 is TGTGCCAGCAGCGGCGCGGGTCTCTCCTACGAGCAGTACTTC. This gives the protein CASSGAGLSYEQYF.

The rearrangement links TRBV9 to TRBJ1-2; the D is unclear. Trimming cost V 6 bases and J 4 bases, with 4 bases left between them. Germline values: CDR1 SGDLS, CDR2 YYNGEE. The CDR3 has 10 amino acids. Here the CDR3 reads CASNRYGYTF. CDR3 nucleotide sequence: TGTGCCAGCAACCGCTATGGCTACACCTTC. The whole variable domain, filled in from reference TRBV9 and TRBJ1-2, reads DSGVTQTPKHLITATGQRVTLRCSPRSGDLSVYWYQQSLDQGLQFLIQYYNGEERAKGNILERFSAQQFPDLHSELNLSSLELGDSALYFCASNRYGYTFGSGTRLTVV.

The chain carries TRBV25-1 and TRBJ1-3; no clear D gene. CDR3 length equals 13 residues. In germline, CDR1 is MGHDK, CDR2 SYGVNS. The V gene lost 9 bases and the J gene lost 0 bases, with 9 bases spanning the gap. The CDR3 DNA sequence: TGTGCCAGATGGGCAGACTCTGGAAACACCATATATTTT. The encoded protein is CARWADSGNTIYF.

The chain links TRBV3-1 (or the pseudogene TRBV3-2) to TRBJ2-7; 9 bases are a match to TRBD2. In germline, CDR1 is LGHDT, CDR2 YNNKEL (reference sequence). V was clipped by 1 base and J by 0 bases; unmatched bases: 4. There are 16 residues in the CDR3. This CDR3 is CASSQAWRGGSYEQYF. CDR3 bases: TGTGCCAGCAGCCAAGCGTGGCGGGGGGGCTCCTACGAGCAGTACTTC.

This clone was detected a few times. The chain employs TRBV7-3 and TRBJ2-7; 7 positions agree with TRBD2. With V trimmed by 1 base and J by 4 bases, 10 bases remained unmatched. The V gene's germline CDR1 is SGHTA and CDR2 FQGTGA. This CDR3 has 16 amino acids. This CDR3 reads CASSLMRLARGYEQYF. The CDR3 coding sequence is TGTGCCAGCAGCTTAATGAGACTAGCCCGGGGGTACGAGCAGTACTTC.

This clone has only one observation. The rearrangement joins TRBV24-1 to TRBJ1-4; no reliable D call. The CDR3 is 17 residues long. With 0 bases removed from V and 7 bases from J, the gap between germline ends came to 17 bases. The germline gives CDR1 KGHDR, CDR2 SFDVKD. The CDR3 DNA sequence: TGTGCCACCAGTGATTTGGTACAAGGGAGGATATCTGAAAAACTGTTTTTT. Protein sequence: CATSDLVQGRISEKLFF.